This T cell receptor beta chain emerged from a study of blood T cell repertoires in COVID-19. Turning to the study itself: Spain, Italy and the United States supplied samples that represented acute and convalescent COVID-19. In each case, the material was cDNA or gDNA derived from T cells, B-cell-depleted T cells, or PBMCs.

Only in-frame clones appear in the TCRdb table, and some are missing; sequencing was by immunoSEQ multiplex PCR. Seen here are about 39,000 clones, approximately 90% observed once, and the top ten hold 2% to 2.5%. Sequencing was carried out using peripheral blood. This receptor was obtained from a man over 45 with active COVID-19.

The CDR3 reads CASSRAHSELSYNEQFF. CDR3 coding DNA: TGTGCCAGCAGCCGAGCCCACTCGGAGCTCTCCTACAATGAGCAGTTCTTC. The V and J genes are TRBV3-1 (or the pseudogene TRBV3-2) and TRBJ2-1, with D unresolved. Germline values: CDR1 LGHDT, CDR2 YNNKEL (reference sequence). The V and J ends lost 4 bases and 0 bases respectively, with 16 bases between them. The CDR3 is 17 amino acids.